This TCR beta chain was observed in a study of identifying expanded T cells in peripheral blood. Study-level points and caveats: Variance in clone template counts between approximately two-week samples significantly increased with total template count across all healthy donors.

With regard to this clone: Its antigen is not identified.

Measured with immunoSEQ multiplex PCR; TCRdb has only the in-frame clones, and not every one. The sample lists about 89,000 clones; about 86% were seen once. Collection occurred without any documented infections or immune events in donors. Trimming shortened V by 5 bases and J by 4 bases, and 22 bases separated the two germline ends. The germline gives CDR1 SEHNR, CDR2 FQNEAQ (reference sequence). The CDR3 is 17 residues long. Sequencing input: blood. The chain links TRBV7-9 to TRBJ2-3; D is uncertain. The sequence was collected from a person aged 18-70 years in good health. This chain's CDR3 is CASSPPRWGDRADTQYF. CDR3 sequence (DNA): TGTGCCAGCAGCCCACCCCGCTGGGGTGATAGGGCAGATACGCAGTATTTT.